This T cell receptor (beta chain) was sequenced for a study of cytomegalovirus exposure and HLA in healthy donors. Trimming removed 5 bases at V and 6 bases at J, with 14 bases between. Per germline, CDR1 SNHLY and CDR2 FYNNEI. The CDR3 length is 14 residues. The PCR was carried out with 60 Vbeta primers and 13 Jbeta primers. Here immunoSEQ multiplex PCR was the method, and the copy in TCRdb shows in-frame clones only, minus some. The sample lists roughly 180,000 clones; roughly a tenth were seen once. The sample was PBMCs. This chain uses TRBV2 with TRBJ2-1; tentatively, D is TRBD2 (6 bases). This TCR came from a young woman in good health and CMV-seropositive. In DNA form, the CDR3 reads TGTGCCAGCAGTTTCCGACCCGGGGGCAATGAGCAGTTCTTC. It specifies CASSFRPGGNEQFF.